This T cell receptor (beta chain) was captured in a study of cytomegalovirus exposure and HLA in healthy donors (dated by TCRdb to the late 2010s). Context from the whole study: An earlier analysis of under 600 of the donors reported 250 to 300 Gb of sequence data and some 120 million unique TCR beta sequences from roughly 180 million T cells. Of the 300 to 400 genotyped donors, about 80% fell in the genetic ancestry cluster associated with self-reported Caucasian donors. The study aimed to test whether cataloging public T cell receptors could reveal signatures of past pathogen exposure. Along with the roughly 710-subject first cohort, a separate validation cohort of over a hundred different subjects was used. Because of strong linkage in the cohort, a few DR-DQ haplotypes were treated as single units for association and clustering. In the later analysis, no new phenotypic data were used to find candidate immune exposures; instead, reliance was placed on TCR beta sequences and their occurrence across donors. All discovery cohort repertoires had been generated on a single sequencing platform. The number of typed donors differed by locus: about 620-640 for A, B, C, DRB1 and DQB1; roughly 510 for DQA1; approximately 600 for DPA1; and roughly 470 for DPB1. Donor age, sex, ethnicity and CMV serostatus were collected together with the repertoire data. A later analysis re-examined previously published TCR beta repertoires from 600 to 700 donors and added high-resolution HLA genotyping to investigate patterns of TCR occurrence. Roughly 300 gigabases of sequencing data and around 87 million unique TCR sequences were included in an early release covering several hundred HLA-typed donors. Across 398 genotyped donors of the cohort, an average of approximately 240,000 unique TCR beta nucleotide sequences per donor were sequenced, and around 20% of those sequences were non-productive. The study profiled the T cell repertoires of around 700 subjects by immunosequencing and related them to cytomegalovirus serostatus. HLA typing covered class I and class II loci at four-digit resolution. To decide whether each TCR beta V gene segment behaved as functional or pseudogenic, an earlier analysis of nearly 600 of the donors relied on high-throughput TCR beta sequencing. High-throughput TCR immunosequencing, statistical association of individual TCRs with disease status, and machine learning were combined to predict cytomegalovirus infection status. A later genetic analysis took genome-wide SNP genotypes for 398 of the 666 donors and used that subset as a discovery cohort.

Receptor amplification or capture employed the immunoSEQ multiplex PCR assay. A mixture of 60 forward primers for TCR Vbeta segments and 13 reverse primers for TCR Jbeta segments was used in the multiplex PCR. The CDR3 region of rearranged TCR beta genes was amplified from genomic DNA with a multiplex PCR assay. The Illumina HiSeq System was used to sequence the amplified TCR beta libraries as 87-base-pair reads. From the authors' description of their analysis: Across the 670 or so repertoires, a later analysis counted roughly 84 million unique TCR beta chains, roughly 11 million of which were shared by at least two donors. A nearest-neighbor algorithm error-corrected the raw reads and collapsed the reads into unique sequences, merging closely related sequences to remove PCR and sequencing errors. Alignment of CDR3 sequences to IMGT reference sequences was used to assign V, D and J gene segments. For a sequence to be retained, a match of at least six nucleotides to both a V gene segment and a J gene segment was required. Rearrangements were called productive when the CDR3 lacked stop codons and stayed in frame with V and J; all others were non-productive. Following IMGT convention, CDR3 was defined as the stretch from the second conserved V-encoded cysteine up to the conserved J-encoded phenylalanine. Sequences without an unambiguous match to a single V gene segment were excluded from the earlier analysis of over 500 of the donors. In an earlier analysis of approximately 560 of the donors, a V segment was called functional when productive rearrangements were above 56.7%, and segregating when the standard deviation between donors exceeded 5%. A statistical classification framework was developed to diagnose cytomegalovirus status using the catalog of TCR beta chain sequences. A later analysis assigned V and J genes by comparing TCR nucleotide sequences with IMGT/GENE-DB human TR gene sequences. Using the TCRdist pipeline, a later analysis assigned CDR3 sequences along with most-parsimonious VDJ recombination scenarios. In a later analysis, each TCR beta chain was defined by its CDR3 amino acid sequence together with its V-gene family, and reads without a unique V-gene family were excluded. As a way to deal with suspected cross-contamination and a sequencing artifact, a later analysis dropped 450 to 600 nucleotide sequences that were highly shared and had low generation probability. A later analysis calculated a clonal expansion index for each public chain from normalized within-repertoire ranks of inferred template counts. A later analysis computed generation probabilities with a VDJ recombination model fitted to out-of-frame rearrangements, and checked the results against IGoR. A later analysis scored TCR-TCR, TCR-HLA and TCR-CMV co-occurrence with hypergeometric tests, applying a repertoire-size bias correction to TCR pairs. To estimate false discovery rates, a later analysis permuted the HLA or CMV assignments 20 times. A later analysis grouped co-occurring TCRs with DBSCAN, adding TCRdist sequence similarity when clustering within HLA-allele-positive subsets. For co-occurrence clustering, repertoires with fewer than 30,000 or more than 120,000 public chains were excluded, along with a handful of repertoires with anomalous nucleotide sharing. TCRdb stores this immuneACCESS table with in-frame sequences only. Part of the clones is absent; in the studies checked, under half of the shortfall reflects unresolved V genes, and no reason is known for the rest. D and trimming come from the DNA, and the V and J calls and clone size come from that table. This sample is represented by about 71,000 clones; about 70% of them were singletons. The biggest ten clones account for more than 8% of the sample.

The CDR3 numbers 13 residues from cysteine through phenylalanine. Kept here is only the CDR3 DNA, which spans 39 bases and is read in frame from base 1. From a lookup of the germline V gene (reference sequence), CDR1 and CDR2 are MNHNY and SVGAGI. Trimming at the junction amounts to 4 bases on V and 6 bases on J, and the germline ends lie 11 bases apart. As regards this clone: Its target antigen remains unknown. One base away there is no much larger clone; base qualities are not given.

Findings and caveats that apply to the study as a whole: The study gave a list of about 170 TCR beta chains associated with cytomegalovirus. At a false discovery rate of 0.05, a later analysis linked 15,000 to 20,000 TCR beta sequences to specific HLA alleles. A later analysis found that most CMV-associated TCR beta chains appeared HLA-restricted, with HLA associations seemingly driven largely by CMV exposure. This cohort had only TCR beta chains sequenced, and the lack of alpha or paired-chain data limited which features could be detected. Most TCR sequences were seen in very few donors, while some public TCRs were found in many individuals. The presence/absence analyses assumed that sequencing depth was roughly uniform across donors, and that assumption may not be true. CMV serostatus was the only immune exposure information available for the cohort. The 87-base-pair reads could not distinguish some IMGT-functional V segments, including TRBV6-2 and TRBV6-3, so those segments were excluded. Broadly in line with IMGT annotations, most TCR beta V segments showed up in productive rearrangements about 87% or about 30% of the time in an earlier analysis of approximately 640 of the donors. A later analysis found that TCR association rates varied across HLA loci, with DRB1 alleles showing the most associated TCRs and HLA-C alleles the fewest. Because counts were too low, seventeen rarely observed V segments, including chromosome 9 orphons, were excluded from the earlier analysis of 587 of the donors. Linkage disequilibrium might explain the correlated functional status among segregating V segments, but an unknown experimental factor could not be ruled out. Because some donors lacked HLA typing at each locus, the association tests relied only on the typed subset. It was suggested by the authors that the approach could potentially be generalized to other disease states and immunological phenotypes. Compared with equally common non-associated chains, HLA-associated TCR beta chains in a later analysis were more clonally expanded and had lower generation probabilities. A further reported finding was that TCR beta sequences accurately predicted the HLA-A and HLA-B alleles for most subjects in the first cohort. In both the original and validation cohorts, the classifier was reported to diagnose cytomegalovirus status with high specificity and sensitivity. In a later genetic analysis, a missense DCLRE1C variant was associated with V-gene and J-gene trimming of TCR beta chains, and the association was replicated in an independent cohort. In vitro tests confirmed that a few of the cytomegalovirus-associated TCR beta chains recognize cytomegalovirus antigens. The sequencing pipeline was judged likely to have produced a cluster of highly shared sequence variants as a technical artifact. According to a later analysis, parvovirus B19, influenza, CMV and Epstein-Barr virus appeared linked to several top co-occurrence clusters. According to a later genetic analysis, donors in an Asian-associated ancestry cluster had fewer N-insertions in productive TCRs than the approximately 670-donor mean. Strong co-occurrence of HLA alleles, especially DR and DQ, made assigning TCR associations to individual alleles difficult.

The cohort was made up of 650 to 700 healthy bone marrow donors. Cohort members were all nominally healthy when sampled, although unrecorded immune exposures were likely present. The donor tested CMV seropositive and was one of the 289 seropositive cohort members. A peripheral blood sample was collected from each donor, and TCR beta sequencing was performed on peripheral blood mononuclear cells. Genomic DNA was extracted from the blood cell samples with the Qiagen DNeasy Blood Extraction Kit. The sequence joins TRBV6-6 to TRBJ2-3; too little of a D gene remains to name it. The sequenced material came from PBMCs. The sequence derives from a woman aged 45-59 years in good health and CMV-seropositive. The CDR3 protein: CASSFRYADTQYF. The DNA sequence is TGTGCCAGCAGTTTCCGATATGCGGATACGCAGTATTTT.